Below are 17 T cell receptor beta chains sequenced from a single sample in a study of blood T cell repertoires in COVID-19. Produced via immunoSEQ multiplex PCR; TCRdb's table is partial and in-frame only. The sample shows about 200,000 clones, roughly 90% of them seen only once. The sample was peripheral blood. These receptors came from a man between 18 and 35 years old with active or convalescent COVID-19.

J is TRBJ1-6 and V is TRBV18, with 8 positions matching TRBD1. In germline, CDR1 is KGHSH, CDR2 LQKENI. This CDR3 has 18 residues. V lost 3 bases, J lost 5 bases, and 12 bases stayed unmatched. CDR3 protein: CASSPFPRTGQDNSPLHF. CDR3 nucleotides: TGTGCCAGCTCACCTTTCCCACGCACGGGACAGGATAATTCACCCCTCCACTTT.

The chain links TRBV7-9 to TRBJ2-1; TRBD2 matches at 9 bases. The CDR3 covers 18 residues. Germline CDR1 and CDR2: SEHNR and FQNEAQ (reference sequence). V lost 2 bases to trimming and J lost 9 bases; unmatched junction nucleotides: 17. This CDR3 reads CASSLSRPRLAGRGEQFF. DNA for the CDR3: TGTGCCAGCAGCTTAAGTCGCCCAAGGCTAGCGGGACGGGGTGAGCAGTTCTTC.

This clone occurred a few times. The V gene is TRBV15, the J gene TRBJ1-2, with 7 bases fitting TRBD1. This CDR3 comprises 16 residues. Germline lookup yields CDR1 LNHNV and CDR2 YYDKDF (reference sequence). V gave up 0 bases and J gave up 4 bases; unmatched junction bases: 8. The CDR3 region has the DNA TGTGCCACCAGCAGAGACCGGGACAGCTCCATCTATGGCTACACCTTC. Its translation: CATSRDRDSSIYGYTF.

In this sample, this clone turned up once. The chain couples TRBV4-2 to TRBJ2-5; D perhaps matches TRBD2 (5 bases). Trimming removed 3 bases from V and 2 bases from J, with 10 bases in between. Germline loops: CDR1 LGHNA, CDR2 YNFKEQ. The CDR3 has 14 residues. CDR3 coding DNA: TGTGCCAGCAGCCAGGGAGCGGTTCAAGAGACCCAGTACTTC. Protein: CASSQGAVQETQYF.

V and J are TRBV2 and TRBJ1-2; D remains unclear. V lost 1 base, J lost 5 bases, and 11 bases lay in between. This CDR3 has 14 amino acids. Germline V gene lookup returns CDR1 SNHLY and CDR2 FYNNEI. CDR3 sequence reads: CASSEGRDPYGYTF. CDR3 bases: TGTGCCAGCAGTGAAGGTCGGGATCCTTATGGCTACACCTTC. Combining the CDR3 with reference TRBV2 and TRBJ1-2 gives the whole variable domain EPEVTQTPSHQVTQMGQEVILRCVPISNHLYFYWYRQILGQKVEFLVSFYNNEISEKSEIFDDQFSVERPDGSNFTLKIRSTKLEDSAMYFCASSEGRDPYGYTFGSGTRLTVV.

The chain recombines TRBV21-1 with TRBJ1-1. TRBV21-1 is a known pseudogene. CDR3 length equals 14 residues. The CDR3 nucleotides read TGTGCCACCTCAATAGTCGTTCGGGGAACTGAAGCTTTCTTT. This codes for CATSIVVRGTEAFF.

CDR3 residues: CASSLSVSTGTSGQETQYF. In nucleotides, the CDR3 is TGTGCCAGCAGCTTGTCAGTCTCAACCGGGACTAGCGGTCAAGAGACCCAGTACTTC. The chain recombines TRBV5-5 with TRBJ2-5; 11 positions agree with TRBD2. Germline CDR1 is SGHKS and CDR2 is YYEKEE (reference sequence). The J segment lost 2 bases and the V segment lost 1 base, leaving 13 bases of the junction unmatched. The CDR3 totals 19 residues.

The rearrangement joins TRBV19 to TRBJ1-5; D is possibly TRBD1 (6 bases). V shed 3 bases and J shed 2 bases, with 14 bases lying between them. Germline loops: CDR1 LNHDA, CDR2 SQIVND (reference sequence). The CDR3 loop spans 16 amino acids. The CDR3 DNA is TGTGCCAGTAGTATGTTCCAGGGGATTGGCAATCAGCCCCAGCATTTT. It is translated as CASSMFQGIGNQPQHF.

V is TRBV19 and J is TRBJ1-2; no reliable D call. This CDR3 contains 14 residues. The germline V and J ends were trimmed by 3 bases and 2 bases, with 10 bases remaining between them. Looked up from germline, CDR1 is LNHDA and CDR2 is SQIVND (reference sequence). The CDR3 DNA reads TGTGCCAGTAGTATGTCTATTACGAACTATGGCTACACCTTC. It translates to CASSMSITNYGYTF.

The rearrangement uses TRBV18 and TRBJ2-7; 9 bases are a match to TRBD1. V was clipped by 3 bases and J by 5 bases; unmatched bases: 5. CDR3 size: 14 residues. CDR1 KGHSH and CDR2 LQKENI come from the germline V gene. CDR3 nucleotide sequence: TGTGCCAGCTCACCGGGACAGGGTGTCCACGAGCAGTACTTC. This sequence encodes CASSPGQGVHEQYF.

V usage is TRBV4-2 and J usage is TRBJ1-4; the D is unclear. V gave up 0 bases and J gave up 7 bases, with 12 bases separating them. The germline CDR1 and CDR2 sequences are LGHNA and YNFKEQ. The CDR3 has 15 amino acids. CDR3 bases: TGTGCCAGCAGCCAAGAGCCAATACTAAGTGAAAAACTGTTTTTT. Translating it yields CASSQEPILSEKLFF.

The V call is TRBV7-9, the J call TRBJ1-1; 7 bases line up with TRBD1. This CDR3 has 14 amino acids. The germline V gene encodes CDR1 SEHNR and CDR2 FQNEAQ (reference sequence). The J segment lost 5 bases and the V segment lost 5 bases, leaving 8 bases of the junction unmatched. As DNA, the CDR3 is TGTGCCAGCAGCGCGACAGGGTCGATTACTGAAGCTTTCTTT. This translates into CASSATGSITEAFF. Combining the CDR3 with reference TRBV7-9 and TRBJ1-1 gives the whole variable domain DTGVSQNPRHKITKRGQNVTFRCDPISEHNRLYWYRQTLGQGPEFLTYFQNEAQLEKSRLLSDRFSAERPKGSFSTLEIQRTEQGDSAMYLCASSATGSITEAFFGQGTRLTVV.

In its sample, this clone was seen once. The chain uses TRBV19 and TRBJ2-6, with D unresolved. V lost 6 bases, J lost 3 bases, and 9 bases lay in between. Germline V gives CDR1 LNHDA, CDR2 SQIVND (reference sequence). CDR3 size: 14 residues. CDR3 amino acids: CASRAGFGANVLTF. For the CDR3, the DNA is TGTGCCAGTAGGGCCGGGTTTGGGGCCAACGTCCTGACTTTC.

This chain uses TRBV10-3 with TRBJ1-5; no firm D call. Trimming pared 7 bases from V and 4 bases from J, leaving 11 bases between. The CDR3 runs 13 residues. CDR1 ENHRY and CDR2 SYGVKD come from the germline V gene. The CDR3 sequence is CAITERENQPQHF. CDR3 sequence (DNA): TGTGCCATCACCGAGAGGGAGAATCAGCCCCAGCATTTT.

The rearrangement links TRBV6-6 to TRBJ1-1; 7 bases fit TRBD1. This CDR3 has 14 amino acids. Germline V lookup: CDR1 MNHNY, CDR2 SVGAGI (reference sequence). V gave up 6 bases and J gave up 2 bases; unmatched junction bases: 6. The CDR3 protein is CASRPQGVNTEAFF. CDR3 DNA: TGTGCCAGCAGACCGCAGGGGGTAAACACTGAAGCTTTCTTT.

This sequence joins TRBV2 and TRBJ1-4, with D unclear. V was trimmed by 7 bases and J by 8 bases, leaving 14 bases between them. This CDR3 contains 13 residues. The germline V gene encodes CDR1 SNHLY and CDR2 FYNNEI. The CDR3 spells CASTGTQREKLFF. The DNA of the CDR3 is TGTGCCAGCACGGGAACGCAGAGGGAAAAACTGTTTTTT.

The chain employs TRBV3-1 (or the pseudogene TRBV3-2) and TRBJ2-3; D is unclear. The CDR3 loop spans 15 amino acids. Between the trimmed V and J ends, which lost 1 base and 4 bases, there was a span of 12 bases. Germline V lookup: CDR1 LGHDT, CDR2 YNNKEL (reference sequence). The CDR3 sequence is CASSQGVAPADTQYF. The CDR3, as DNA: TGTGCCAGCAGCCAAGGTGTGGCTCCCGCAGATACGCAGTATTTT.